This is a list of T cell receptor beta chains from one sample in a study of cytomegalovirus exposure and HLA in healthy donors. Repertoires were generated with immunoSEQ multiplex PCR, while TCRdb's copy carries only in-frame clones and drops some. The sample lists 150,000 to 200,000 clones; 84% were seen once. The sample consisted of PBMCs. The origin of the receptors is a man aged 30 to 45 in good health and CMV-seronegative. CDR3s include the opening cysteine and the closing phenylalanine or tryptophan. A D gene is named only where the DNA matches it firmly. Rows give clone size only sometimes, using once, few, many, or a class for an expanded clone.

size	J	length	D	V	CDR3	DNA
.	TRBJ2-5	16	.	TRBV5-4	CASSRWTVVDQETQYF	TGTGCCAGCAGCCGGTGGACAGTAGTAGACCAAGAGACCCAGTACTTC
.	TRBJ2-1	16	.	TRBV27	CASSFGGQGSYNEQFF	TGTGCCAGCAGTTTCGGGGGGCAGGGCTCCTACAATGAGCAGTTCTTC
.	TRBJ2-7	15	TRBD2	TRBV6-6	CASSQTSGPSYEQYF	TGTGCCAGCAGTCAGACTAGCGGACCCTCCTACGAGCAGTACTTC
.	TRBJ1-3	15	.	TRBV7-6	CASSLARGSGNTIYF	TGTGCCAGCAGCTTAGCGCGAGGTTCTGGAAACACCATATATTTT
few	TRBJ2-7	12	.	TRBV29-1	CSVTVSSYEQYF	TGCAGCGTCACAGTGAGCTCCTACGAGCAGTACTTC
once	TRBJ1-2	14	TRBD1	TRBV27	CASSWTGGNYGYTF	TGTGCCAGCAGTTGGACAGGGGGCAACTATGGCTACACCTTC
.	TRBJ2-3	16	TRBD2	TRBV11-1	CASRLLAGTATDTQYF	TGTGCCAGCAGGTTACTAGCGGGGACTGCCACAGATACGCAGTATTTT
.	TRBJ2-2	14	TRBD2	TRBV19	CASRLAGHSGELFF	TGTGCCAGTAGGTTAGCGGGCCATTCCGGGGAGCTGTTTTTT
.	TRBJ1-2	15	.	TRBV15	CATSRDRGAAYGYTF	TGTGCCACCAGCAGAGATCGGGGGGCAGCCTATGGCTACACCTTC
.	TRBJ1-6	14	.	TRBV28	CASSSTGNYSPLHF	TGTGCCAGCAGTTCGACAGGAAACTATTCACCCCTCCACTTT
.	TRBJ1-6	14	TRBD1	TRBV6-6	CASSLGQGVSTLHF	TGTGCCAGCAGTCTGGGACAGGGTGTTTCAACCCTCCACTTT
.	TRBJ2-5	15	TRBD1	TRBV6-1	CASSAPGQGEETQYF	TGTGCCAGCAGTGCCCCGGGACAGGGCGAAGAGACCCAGTACTTC
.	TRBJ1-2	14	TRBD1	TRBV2	CARGTSGTEYGYTF	TGTGCCAGGGGCACCTCCGGGACAGAGTATGGCTACACCTTC